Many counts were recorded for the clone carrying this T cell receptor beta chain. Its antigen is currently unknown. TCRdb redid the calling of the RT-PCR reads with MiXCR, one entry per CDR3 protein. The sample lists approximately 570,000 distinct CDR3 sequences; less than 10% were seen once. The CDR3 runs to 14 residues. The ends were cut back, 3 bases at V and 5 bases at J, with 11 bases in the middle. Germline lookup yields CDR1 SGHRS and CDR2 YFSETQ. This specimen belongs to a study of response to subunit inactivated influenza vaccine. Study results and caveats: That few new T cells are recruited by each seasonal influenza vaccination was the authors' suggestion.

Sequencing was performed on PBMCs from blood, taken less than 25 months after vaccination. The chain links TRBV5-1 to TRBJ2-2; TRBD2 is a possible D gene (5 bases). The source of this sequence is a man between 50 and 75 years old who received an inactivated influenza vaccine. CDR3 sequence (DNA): TGCGCCAGCAGCTCGGGAATGGGAACCGGGGAGCTGTTTTTT. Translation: CASSSGMGTGELFF. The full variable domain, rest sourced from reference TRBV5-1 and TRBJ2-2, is KAGVTQTPRYLIKTRGQQVTLSCSPISGHRSVSWYQQTPGQGLQFLFEYFSETQRNKGNFPGRFSGRQFSNSRSEMNVSTLELGDSALYLCASSSGMGTGELFFGEGSRLTVL.